The T cell receptor (beta chain) under discussion was sequenced for a study of technical replicates of blood from several donors. V lost 2 bases to trimming and J lost 0 bases, with 11 bases between them. Germline V gene sequence: CDR1 SGHRS, CDR2 YFSETQ. The CDR3 spans 15 residues. This clone was recorded once. TCRdb's copy holds only in-frame clones and misses some; the assay was immunoSEQ multiplex PCR. The sample comprises fewer than 100,000 clones, around 89% of which are singletons, and about 0.41% rests with the top ten. This TCR was recovered from a human donor in good health. Material for sequencing was T cells isolated from PBMCs. This chain links TRBV5-1 with TRBJ2-5; D gene ambiguous. CDR3 residues: CASSFLGRNQETQYF. Written as DNA, the CDR3 is TGCGCCAGCAGCTTTCTTGGCAGGAACCAAGAGACCCAGTACTTC.